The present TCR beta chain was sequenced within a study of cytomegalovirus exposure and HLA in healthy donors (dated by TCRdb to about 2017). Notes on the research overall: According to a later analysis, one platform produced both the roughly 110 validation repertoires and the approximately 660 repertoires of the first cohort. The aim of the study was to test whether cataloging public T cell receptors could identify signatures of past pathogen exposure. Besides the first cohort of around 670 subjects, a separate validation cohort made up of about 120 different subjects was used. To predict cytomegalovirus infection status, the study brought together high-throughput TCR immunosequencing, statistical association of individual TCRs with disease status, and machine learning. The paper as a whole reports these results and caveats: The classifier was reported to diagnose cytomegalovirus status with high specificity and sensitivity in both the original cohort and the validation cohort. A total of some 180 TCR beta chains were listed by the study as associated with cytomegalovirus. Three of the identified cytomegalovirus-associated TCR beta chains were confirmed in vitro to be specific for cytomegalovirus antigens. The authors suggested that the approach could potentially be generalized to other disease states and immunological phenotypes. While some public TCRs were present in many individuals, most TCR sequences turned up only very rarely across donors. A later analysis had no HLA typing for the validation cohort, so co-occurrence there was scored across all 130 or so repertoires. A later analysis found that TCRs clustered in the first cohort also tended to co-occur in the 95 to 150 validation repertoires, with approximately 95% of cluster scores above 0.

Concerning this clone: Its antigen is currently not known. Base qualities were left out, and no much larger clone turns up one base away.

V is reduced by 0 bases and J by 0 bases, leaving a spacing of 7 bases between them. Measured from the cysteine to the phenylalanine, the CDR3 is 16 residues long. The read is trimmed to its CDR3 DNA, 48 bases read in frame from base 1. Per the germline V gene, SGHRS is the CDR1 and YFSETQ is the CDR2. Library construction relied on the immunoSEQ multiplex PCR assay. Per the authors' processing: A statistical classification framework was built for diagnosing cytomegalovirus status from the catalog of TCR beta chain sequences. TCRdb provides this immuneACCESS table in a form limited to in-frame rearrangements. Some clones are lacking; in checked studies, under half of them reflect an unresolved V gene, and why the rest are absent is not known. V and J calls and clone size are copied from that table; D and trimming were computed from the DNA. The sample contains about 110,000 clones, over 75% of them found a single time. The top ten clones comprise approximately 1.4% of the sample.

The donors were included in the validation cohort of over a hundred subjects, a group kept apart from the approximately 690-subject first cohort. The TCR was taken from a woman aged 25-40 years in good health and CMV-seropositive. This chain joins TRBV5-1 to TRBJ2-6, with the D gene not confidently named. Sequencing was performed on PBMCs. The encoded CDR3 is CASSLDSYSGANVLTF. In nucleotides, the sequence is TGCGCCAGCAGCTTGGATAGTTACTCTGGGGCCAACGTCCTGACTTTC.